This TCR beta chain appears in the sequencing data of a study of blood T cell repertoires in COVID-19. The J segment lost 0 bases and the V segment lost 2 bases, leaving 12 bases of the junction unmatched. Germline-derived CDR1 and CDR2 are MNHEY and SVGEGT. CDR3 length equals 19 residues. Some clones are missing from TCRdb's copy, which holds only in-frame ones; the method was immunoSEQ multiplex PCR. Of just over 150,000 clones detected, roughly 79% appear once; the ten largest clones hold 20% to 25%. Source material: peripheral blood. V is TRBV6-2 or TRBV6-3 and J is TRBJ1-1; TRBD1 matches at 10 bases. The TCR was taken from a woman older than 75 with acute or convalescent COVID-19. The CDR3 loop is CASSYPFVRTGGMNTEAFF. The CDR3 DNA reads as TGTGCCAGCAGTTACCCCTTTGTCCGGACAGGGGGAATGAACACTGAAGCTTTCTTT.